The clone carrying this T cell receptor beta chain was recorded at least ten times. The target antigen is unknown. Repertoires were generated with immunoSEQ multiplex PCR, while TCRdb's copy carries only in-frame clones and drops some. The sample contains about 37,000 clones, none occurring once; 5.5% to 7% lies in the top ten. This record comes from a study of T cells after posttransplantation cyclophosphamide. Points from the study as a whole: After PTCy, TRB diversity resembled that of CNI/methotrexate controls. Blood and skin or GI T cell repertoires showed limited TRB overlap.

The CDR3 contains 16 residues. Germline V gene data show CDR1 as SGHTS and CDR2 as YDEGEE. With V trimmed by 0 bases and J by 4 bases, 5 bases remained unmatched. Peripheral blood was collected from the related graft donor on the marrow donation day. V is TRBV5-8 and J is TRBJ2-1; 9 bases fit TRBD2. What was sequenced was PBMCs. This TCR came from a young man in good health and a related stem cell transplant donor. CDR3 nucleotides: TGTGCCAGCAGCTTGGCGACTAGCGGATATTACAATGAGCAGTTCTTC. This gives the protein CASSLATSGYYNEQFF.